A single sample gave rise to the 22 T cell receptor beta chains below, sequenced in a study of PD-L1 blockade in urothelial cancer. Assay: immunoSEQ multiplex PCR; the TCRdb copy retains only in-frame clones and omits some. Of 35,000 to 40,000 clones in the sample, more than 65% are singletons; the top ten hold about 4%. The sample in question was PBMCs, obtained around atezolizumab (anti-PD-L1) treatment. These TCRs come from a man between 65 and 85 years old with urothelial cancer.

The chain uses TRBV5-1 and TRBJ2-7; 7 bases line up with TRBD1. This CDR3 comprises 16 residues. V gave up 4 bases and J gave up 3 bases; unmatched junction bases: 13. Looked up from germline, CDR1 is SGHRS and CDR2 is YFSETQ. In nucleotides, the CDR3 is TGCGCCAGCAGCAGAGACCGGGACAGAGCTCTCTACGAGCAGTACTTC. It specifies CASSRDRDRALYEQYF.

The chain joins TRBV2 to TRBJ1-6, with 7 nucleotides matching TRBD1. Per the germline V gene, CDR1 is SNHLY and CDR2 is FYNNEI. J lost 4 bases, V lost 9 bases, and 9 bases had no gene match. The CDR3 length is 15 residues. DNA for the CDR3: TGTGCCAGGACTCAGACAGGGCAATATAATTCACCCCTCCACTTT. This gives the protein CARTQTGQYNSPLHF.

This rearrangement joins TRBV5-1 to TRBJ1-4; the D gene is possibly TRBD1 (6 bases). V lost 4 bases to trimming and J lost 8 bases, with 15 bases between them. There are 14 residues in the CDR3. CDR1 is SGHRS and CDR2 is YFSETQ in the germline V gene. The CDR3 coding sequence is TGCGCCAGCAGCACCCAGACAGGCGGCGAAAAACTGTTTTTT. Translating it yields CASSTQTGGEKLFF.

V gene TRBV5-1 combines with J gene TRBJ1-2; 9 nucleotides match TRBD1. CDR1 is SGHRS and CDR2 is YFSETQ in the germline V gene. CDR3 length: 15 residues. V shed 3 bases and J 5 bases; nucleotides not matched to a gene: 8. CDR3 nucleotides: TGCGCCAGCAGCTGGAAGACCGGGACAGGGTATGGCTACACCTTC. Translated, it gives CASSWKTGTGYGYTF.

This chain uses TRBV9 with TRBJ1-5; D remains ambiguous. Trimming removed 0 bases from V and 3 bases from J, with 7 bases in between. The length of the CDR3 is 14 residues. CDR1 and CDR2 from the germline V gene are SGDLS and YYNGEE. The CDR3 here is CASSVGGYNQPQHF. The CDR3 DNA is TGTGCCAGCAGCGTAGGCGGATACAATCAGCCCCAGCATTTT.

A single count supports this clone. V usage is TRBV30 and J usage is TRBJ1-3, with no clear D. Trimming took off 2 bases at V and 2 bases at J, with 13 bases between the two ends. Germline CDR1 is GTSNPN and CDR2 is SVGIG (reference sequence). The CDR3 spans 15 residues. The CDR3 DNA reads TGTGCCTGGAGTCCCCGGAGGTCTACTGGAAACACCATATATTTT. This gives the protein CAWSPRRSTGNTIYF.

This CDR3 reads CASSLEKGQGRYTF. CDR3 DNA sequence: TGCGCCAGCAGCCTCGAAAAGGGACAGGGACGCTACACCTTC. The V gene is TRBV4-3, the J gene TRBJ1-2, with TRBD1 matching 9 bases. There are 14 residues in the CDR3. After removal of 4 bases from V and 9 bases from J, the junction contained 9 bases not matched to a gene. Germline CDR1 is LGHNA and CDR2 is YSLEER.

This clone appeared once. J is TRBJ2-6 and V is TRBV27; D may be TRBD1 (6 bases). This CDR3 spans 17 amino acids. V was clipped by 6 bases and J by 4 bases, with 19 bases between them. Per the germline V gene, CDR1 is MNHEY and CDR2 is SMNVEV (reference sequence). CDR3 bases: TGTGCCAGCAGGCCTCAAACAGGGTTTGCGGGGGCCAACGTCCTGACTTTC. Translating it yields CASRPQTGFAGANVLTF.

The chain carries TRBV10-1 and TRBJ1-5, with D unclear. Germline V gives CDR1 WNHNN, CDR2 SYGVQD (reference sequence). Between the trimmed V and J ends, which lost 6 bases and 1 base, there was a span of 13 bases. The CDR3 covers 15 residues. Here the CDR3 DNA reads TGCGCCAGCAGCCCGGGAATTCGGAGCAATCAGCCCCAGCATTTT. It encodes CASSPGIRSNQPQHF.

The chain employs TRBV12-5 and TRBJ1-2, with D hard to call. Germline CDR1 and CDR2: LGHNT and FRNRAP. This CDR3 is built from 17 residues. V shed 2 bases and J shed 4 bases, with 20 bases lying between them. The CDR3 DNA reads as TGTGCTAGTGGTTTGTCCGACTGGGCCCAAGAGGGCTATGGCTACACCTTC. This encodes CASGLSDWAQEGYGYTF.

The genes are TRBV5-5 and TRBJ2-7, with TRBD2 as a possible D gene (5 bases). In germline, CDR1 is SGHKS, CDR2 YYEKEE (reference sequence). This CDR3 has 15 residues. V gave up 0 bases and J gave up 2 bases, with 12 bases separating them. As DNA, the CDR3 is TGTGCCAGCAGCTTGGGACGGACTGGAGCCTACGAGCAGTACTTC. This translates into CASSLGRTGAYEQYF.

This rearrangement joins TRBV5-1 to TRBJ1-6; D is undetermined. Looked up from germline, CDR1 is SGHRS and CDR2 is YFSETQ. Between the trimmed V and J ends, which lost 0 bases and 8 bases, there was a span of 6 bases. This CDR3 region has 13 residues. In nucleotides, the CDR3 is TGCGCCAGCAGCTTGGAAACATATTCACCCCTCCACTTT. The encoded protein is CASSLETYSPLHF.

A few counts support this clone. The chain links TRBV5-1 to TRBJ2-1; possible D gene TRBD1, 6 bases. The V and J ends lost 4 bases and 9 bases respectively, with 17 bases between them. The CDR3 is 14 amino acids. CDR1 and CDR2 (germline): SGHRS, YFSETQ. The CDR3 bases are TGCGCCAGCAGCGCCAGACAGGATTCCGGTGAGCAGTTCTTC. Translation: CASSARQDSGEQFF.

The CDR3 loop is CAIKGQGVTGNTIYF. In DNA, the CDR3 is TGTGCCATCAAAGGACAGGGGGTTACTGGAAACACCATATATTTT. The chain uses TRBV10-3 and TRBJ1-3; 10 positions match TRBD1. In germline, CDR1 is ENHRY, CDR2 SYGVKD. This CDR3 spans 15 amino acids. Unmatched junction bases numbered 5, after V lost 7 bases and J lost 2 bases.

The chain employs TRBV6-1 and TRBJ2-3; TRBD2 aligns across 10 bases. Germline assignment: CDR1 MNHNS and CDR2 SASEGT. With V trimmed by 4 bases and J by 3 bases, 4 bases remained unmatched. The CDR3 spans 15 residues. The CDR3: CASSVLAGGTDTQYF. DNA of the CDR3: TGTGCCAGCAGTGTCTTAGCGGGAGGTACAGATACGCAGTATTTT.

This clone was counted only a few times. V and J are TRBV4-2 and TRBJ1-6; 9 bases are shared with TRBD1. CDR3 size: 17 residues. From germline, CDR1 is LGHNA and CDR2 YNFKEQ. Trimming cost V 0 bases and J 6 bases; bases outside gene matches: 6. The CDR3 loop reads CASSQDRGQGPNSPLHF. The DNA of the CDR3 is TGTGCCAGCAGCCAAGATCGGGGACAGGGTCCTAATTCACCCCTCCACTTT.

The V and J genes are TRBV19 and TRBJ2-6; D unresolved. The germline V gene encodes CDR1 LNHDA and CDR2 SQIVND (reference sequence). CDR3 length equals 15 residues. Trimming took off 3 bases at V and 0 bases at J, with 6 bases between the two ends. CDR3 coding DNA: TGTGCCAGTAGTATCCCCCGCTCTGGGGCCAACGTCCTGACTTTC. As protein: CASSIPRSGANVLTF.

V gene TRBV27 combines with J gene TRBJ1-3, with D tentatively TRBD1 (6 bases). The CDR3 spans 11 residues. Germline lookup yields CDR1 MNHEY and CDR2 SMNVEV (reference sequence). V was trimmed by 5 bases and J by 7 bases, leaving 6 bases between them. CDR3 in DNA: TGTGCCAGCAGTCAGGGGAACACCATATATTTT. Translated: CASSQGNTIYF.

This clone is a singleton in its sample. This chain connects TRBV19 to TRBJ2-1; TRBD2 matches at 11 bases. Germline V CDR1 and CDR2: LNHDA, SQIVND (reference sequence). This CDR3 is built from 15 residues. V lost 7 bases to trimming and J lost 2 bases; unmatched junction nucleotides: 4. CDR3 region: CASKTSGNAYNEQFF. Here the CDR3 DNA reads TGTGCCAGTAAGACTAGCGGGAATGCCTACAATGAGCAGTTCTTC.

This sequence joins TRBV19 and TRBJ1-2; no definite D call. V shed 5 bases and J shed 0 bases, with 10 bases lying between them. CDR1 is LNHDA, CDR2 SQIVND, per germline (reference sequence). The CDR3 is made up of 14 amino acids. The CDR3 here is CASSSGVPNYGYTF. CDR3 DNA sequence: TGTGCCAGTAGTTCCGGAGTTCCTAACTATGGCTACACCTTC.

J is TRBJ2-3 and V is TRBV7-3, with TRBD2 matching over 7 bases. The V gene end was trimmed by 6 bases and the J gene end by 3 bases; junction bases not matched to a gene: 6. CDR3 length: 14 amino acids. CDR1 and CDR2 (germline): SGHTA, FQGTGA. The DNA for the CDR3 is TGTGCCAGCAGTGAAGCGGGAACAACAGATACGCAGTATTTT. Protein sequence: CASSEAGTTDTQYF.

The CDR3 DNA follows: TGTGCCTGGGGACAGGGAAGGGGCCCCCAGCATTTT. This encodes CAWGQGRGPQHF. The V and J genes are TRBV30 and TRBJ1-5, with 8 bases that match TRBD1. J was trimmed by 10 bases and V by 5 bases; bases with no gene match: 7. The germline gives CDR1 GTSNPN, CDR2 SVGIG (reference sequence). This CDR3 contains 12 residues. The full variable domain, in which reference TRBV30 and TRBJ1-5 provide the parts outside the CDR3, is SQTIHQWPATLVQPVGSPLSLECTVEGTSNPNLYWYRQAAGRGLQLLFYSVGIGQISSEVPQNLSASRPQDRQFILSSKKLLLSDSGFYLCAWGQGRGPQHFGDGTRLSIL.